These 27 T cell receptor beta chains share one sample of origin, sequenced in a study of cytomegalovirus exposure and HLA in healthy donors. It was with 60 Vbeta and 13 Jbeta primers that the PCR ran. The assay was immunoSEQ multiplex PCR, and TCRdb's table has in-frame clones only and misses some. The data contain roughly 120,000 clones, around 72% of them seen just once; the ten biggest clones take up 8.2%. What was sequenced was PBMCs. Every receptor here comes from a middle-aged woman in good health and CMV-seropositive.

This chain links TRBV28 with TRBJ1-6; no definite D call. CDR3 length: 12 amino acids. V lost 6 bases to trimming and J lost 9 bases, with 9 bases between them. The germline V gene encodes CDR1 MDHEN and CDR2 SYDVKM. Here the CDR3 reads CASRAQVSPLHF. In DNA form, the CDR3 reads TGTGCCAGCAGGGCACAAGTTTCACCCCTCCACTTT.

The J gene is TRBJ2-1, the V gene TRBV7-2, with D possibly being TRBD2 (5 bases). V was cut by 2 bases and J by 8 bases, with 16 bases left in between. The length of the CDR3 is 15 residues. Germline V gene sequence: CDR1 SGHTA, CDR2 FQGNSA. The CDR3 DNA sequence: TGTGCCAGCAGCTTAAGTTCGAGAGGGATAGATGAGCAGTTCTTC. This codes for CASSLSSRGIDEQFF.

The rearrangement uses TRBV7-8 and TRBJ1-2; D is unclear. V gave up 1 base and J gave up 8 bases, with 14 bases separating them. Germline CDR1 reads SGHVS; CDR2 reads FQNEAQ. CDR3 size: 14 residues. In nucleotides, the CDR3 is TGTGCCAGCAGCTTAGACGAGGGAACCGGCGGCTACACCTTC. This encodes CASSLDEGTGGYTF.

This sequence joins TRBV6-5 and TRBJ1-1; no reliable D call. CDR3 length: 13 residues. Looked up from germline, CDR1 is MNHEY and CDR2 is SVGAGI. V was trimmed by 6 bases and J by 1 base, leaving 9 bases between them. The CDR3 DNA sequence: TGTGCCAGCAGGCTGGAGCCGAACACTGAAGCTTTCTTT. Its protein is CASRLEPNTEAFF.

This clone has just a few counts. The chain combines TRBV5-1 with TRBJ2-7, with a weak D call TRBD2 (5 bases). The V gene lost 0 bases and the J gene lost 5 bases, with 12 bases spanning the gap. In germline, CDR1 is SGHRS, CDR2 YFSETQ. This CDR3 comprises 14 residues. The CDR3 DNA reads TGCGCCAGCAGCTTGGGGACTCTCTACGACGAGCAGTACTTC. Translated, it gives CASSLGTLYDEQYF.

The CDR3 DNA sequence: TGCGCCAGCAGACCCCCCGGTGCCGGGGAAGCTTTCTTT. Protein: CASRPPGAGEAFF. The rearrangement joins TRBV5-1 to TRBJ1-1; D remains ambiguous. CDR3 size: 13 residues. Germline CDR1 SGHRS, CDR2 YFSETQ. Between the trimmed V and J ends, which lost 5 bases and 8 bases, there was a span of 16 bases.

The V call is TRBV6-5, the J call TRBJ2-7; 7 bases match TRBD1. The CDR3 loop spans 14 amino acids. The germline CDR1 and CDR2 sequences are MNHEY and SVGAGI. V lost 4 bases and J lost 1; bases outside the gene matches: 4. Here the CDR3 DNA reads TGTGCCAGCAGTTCAGGGGGTAGGTCCTACGAGCAGTACTTC. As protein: CASSSGGRSYEQYF.

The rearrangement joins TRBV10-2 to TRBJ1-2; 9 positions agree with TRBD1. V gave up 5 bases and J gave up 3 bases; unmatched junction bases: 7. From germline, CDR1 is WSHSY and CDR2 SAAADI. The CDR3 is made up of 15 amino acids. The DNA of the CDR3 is TGCGCCAGCAGTCCAGGGACAGGGATGGACTATGGCTACACCTTC. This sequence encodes CASSPGTGMDYGYTF.

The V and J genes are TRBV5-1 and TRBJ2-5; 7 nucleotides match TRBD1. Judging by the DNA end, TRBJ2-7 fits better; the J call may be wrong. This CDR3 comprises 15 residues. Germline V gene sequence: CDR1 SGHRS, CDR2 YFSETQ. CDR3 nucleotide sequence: TGCGCCAGCAGCTTGGCAGGGGGTACTATCTCCGAGCAGTACTTC. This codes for CASSLAGGTISEQYF.

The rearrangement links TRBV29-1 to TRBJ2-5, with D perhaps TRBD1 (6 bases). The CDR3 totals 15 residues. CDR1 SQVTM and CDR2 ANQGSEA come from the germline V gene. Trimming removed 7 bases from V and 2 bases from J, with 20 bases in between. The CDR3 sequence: CSAQISGAKQETQYF. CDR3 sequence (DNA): TGCAGCGCCCAAATATCAGGGGCCAAACAAGAGACCCAGTACTTC.

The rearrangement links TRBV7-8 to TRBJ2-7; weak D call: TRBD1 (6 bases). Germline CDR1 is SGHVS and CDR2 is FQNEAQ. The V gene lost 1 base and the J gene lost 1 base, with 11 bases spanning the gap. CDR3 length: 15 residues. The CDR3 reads CASSLDPGQSYEQYF. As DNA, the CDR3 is TGTGCCAGCAGCTTAGACCCGGGACAATCCTACGAGCAGTACTTC.

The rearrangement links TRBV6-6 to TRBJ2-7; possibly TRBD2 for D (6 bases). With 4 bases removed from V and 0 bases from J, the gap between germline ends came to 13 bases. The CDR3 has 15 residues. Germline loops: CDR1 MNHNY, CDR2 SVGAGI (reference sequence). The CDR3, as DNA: TGTGCCAGCAGTTGCGGGACGGTATGCTCCTACGAGCAGTACTTC. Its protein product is CASSCGTVCSYEQYF.

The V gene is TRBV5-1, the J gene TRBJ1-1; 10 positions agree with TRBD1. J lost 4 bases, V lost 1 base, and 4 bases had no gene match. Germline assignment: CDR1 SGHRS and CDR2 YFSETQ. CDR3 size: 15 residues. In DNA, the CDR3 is TGCGCCAGCAGCTTGTGGGGGACAGGGGCCACTGAAGCTTTCTTT. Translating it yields CASSLWGTGATEAFF.

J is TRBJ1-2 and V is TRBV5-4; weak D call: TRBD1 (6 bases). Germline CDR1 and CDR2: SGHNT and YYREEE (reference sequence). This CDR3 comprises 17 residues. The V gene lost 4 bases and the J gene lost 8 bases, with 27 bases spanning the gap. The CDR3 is CASSAYSRRGGLGGYTF. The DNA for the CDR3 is TGTGCCAGCAGCGCTTACAGTAGGAGAGGGGGTCTTGGGGGCTACACCTTC.

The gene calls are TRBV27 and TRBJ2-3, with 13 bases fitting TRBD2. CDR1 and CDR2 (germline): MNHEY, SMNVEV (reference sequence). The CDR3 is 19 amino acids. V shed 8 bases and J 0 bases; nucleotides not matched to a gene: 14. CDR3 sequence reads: CASQERGLAGVSSTDTQYF. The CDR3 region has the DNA TGTGCCAGCCAGGAGCGTGGACTAGCGGGGGTATCTAGCACAGATACGCAGTATTTT.

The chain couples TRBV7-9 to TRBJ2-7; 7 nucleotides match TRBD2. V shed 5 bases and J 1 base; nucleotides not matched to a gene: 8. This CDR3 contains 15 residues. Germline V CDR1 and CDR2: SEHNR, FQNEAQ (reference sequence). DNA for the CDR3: TGTGCCAGCAGCCCTTGGGGGAGGGAGTCCTACGAGCAGTACTTC. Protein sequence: CASSPWGRESYEQYF.

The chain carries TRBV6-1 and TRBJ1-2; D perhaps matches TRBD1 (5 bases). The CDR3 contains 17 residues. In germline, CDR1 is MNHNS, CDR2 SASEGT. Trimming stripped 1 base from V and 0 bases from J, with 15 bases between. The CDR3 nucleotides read TGTGCCAGCAGTGAAGAAGGGGCGGAATCTACTAACTATGGCTACACCTTC. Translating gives CASSEEGAESTNYGYTF.

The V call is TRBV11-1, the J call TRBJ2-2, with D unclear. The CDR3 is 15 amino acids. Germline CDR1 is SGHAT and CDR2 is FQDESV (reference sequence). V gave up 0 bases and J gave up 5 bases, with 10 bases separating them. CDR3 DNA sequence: TGTGCCAGCAGCTTAGCGATTGAGCGTACCGGGGAGCTGTTTTTT. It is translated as CASSLAIERTGELFF.

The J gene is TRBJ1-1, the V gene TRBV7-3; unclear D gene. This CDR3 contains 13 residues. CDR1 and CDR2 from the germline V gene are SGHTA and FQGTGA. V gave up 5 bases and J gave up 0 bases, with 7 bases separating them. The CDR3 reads CASSRELNTEAFF. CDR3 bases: TGTGCCAGCAGCCGAGAGCTGAACACTGAAGCTTTCTTT.

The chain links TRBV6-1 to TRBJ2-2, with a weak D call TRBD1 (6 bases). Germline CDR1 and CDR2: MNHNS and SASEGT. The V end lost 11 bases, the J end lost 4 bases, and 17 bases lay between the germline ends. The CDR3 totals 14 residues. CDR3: CASKAQGPTGELFF. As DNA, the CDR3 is TGTGCCTCCAAGGCCCAGGGGCCCACCGGGGAGCTGTTTTTT.

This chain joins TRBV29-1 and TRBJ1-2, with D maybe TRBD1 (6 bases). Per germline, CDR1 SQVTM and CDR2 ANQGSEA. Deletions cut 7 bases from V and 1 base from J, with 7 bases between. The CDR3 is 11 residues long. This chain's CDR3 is CSAQGNYGYTF. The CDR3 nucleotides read TGCAGCGCACAGGGTAACTATGGCTACACCTTC.

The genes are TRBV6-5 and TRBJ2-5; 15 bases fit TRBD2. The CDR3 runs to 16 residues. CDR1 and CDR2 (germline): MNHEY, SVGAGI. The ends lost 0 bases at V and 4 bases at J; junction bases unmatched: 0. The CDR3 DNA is TGTGCCAGCAGTTACTCGGGACTAGCGGGGGGAGAGACCCAGTACTTC. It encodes CASSYSGLAGGETQYF.

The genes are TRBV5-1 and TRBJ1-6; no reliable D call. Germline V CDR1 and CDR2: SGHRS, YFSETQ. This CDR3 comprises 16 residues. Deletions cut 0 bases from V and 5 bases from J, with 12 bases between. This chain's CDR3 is CASSLDGYPNNSPLHF. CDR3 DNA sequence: TGCGCCAGCAGCTTGGACGGGTATCCTAATAATTCACCCCTCCACTTT. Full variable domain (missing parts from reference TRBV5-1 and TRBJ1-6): KAGVTQTPRYLIKTRGQQVTLSCSPISGHRSVSWYQQTPGQGLQFLFEYFSETQRNKGNFPGRFSGRQFSNSRSEMNVSTLELGDSALYLCASSLDGYPNNSPLHFGNGTRLTVT.

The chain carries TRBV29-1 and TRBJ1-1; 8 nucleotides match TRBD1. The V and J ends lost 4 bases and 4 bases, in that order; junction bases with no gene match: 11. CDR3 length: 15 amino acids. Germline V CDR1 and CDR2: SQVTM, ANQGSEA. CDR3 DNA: TGCAGCGTTGGTGACAGGGGAGGGGGGGCCACTGAAGCTTTCTTT. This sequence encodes CSVGDRGGGATEAFF.

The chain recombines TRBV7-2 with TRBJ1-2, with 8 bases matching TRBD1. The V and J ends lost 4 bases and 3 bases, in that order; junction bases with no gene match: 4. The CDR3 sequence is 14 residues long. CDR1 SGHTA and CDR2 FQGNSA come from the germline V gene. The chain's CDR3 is CASSSGTGDYGYTF. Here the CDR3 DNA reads TGTGCCAGCAGCTCCGGGACAGGTGACTATGGCTACACCTTC.

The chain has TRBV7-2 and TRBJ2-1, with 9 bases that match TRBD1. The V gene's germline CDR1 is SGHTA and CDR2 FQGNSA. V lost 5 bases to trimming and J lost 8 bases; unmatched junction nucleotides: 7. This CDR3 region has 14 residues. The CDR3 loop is CASSPWTGAYEQFF. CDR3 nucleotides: TGTGCCAGCAGCCCCTGGACAGGGGCCTATGAGCAGTTCTTC.

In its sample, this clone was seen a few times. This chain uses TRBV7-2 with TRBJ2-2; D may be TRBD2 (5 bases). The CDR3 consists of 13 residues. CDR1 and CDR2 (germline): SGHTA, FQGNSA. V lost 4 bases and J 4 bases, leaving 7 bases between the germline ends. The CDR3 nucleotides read TGTGCCAGCAGCTCGACTATCACCGGGGAGCTGTTTTTT. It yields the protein CASSSTITGELFF.